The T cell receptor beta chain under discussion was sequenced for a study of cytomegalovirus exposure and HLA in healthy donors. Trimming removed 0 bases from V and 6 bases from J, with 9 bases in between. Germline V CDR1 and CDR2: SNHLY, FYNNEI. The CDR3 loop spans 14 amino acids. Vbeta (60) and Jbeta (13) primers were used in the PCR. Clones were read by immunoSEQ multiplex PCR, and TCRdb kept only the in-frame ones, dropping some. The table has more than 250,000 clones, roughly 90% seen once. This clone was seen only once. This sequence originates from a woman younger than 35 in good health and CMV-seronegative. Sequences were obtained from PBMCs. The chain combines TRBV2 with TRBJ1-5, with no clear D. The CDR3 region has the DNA TGTGCCAGCAGTGAAGCTTCGGAGCGTCAGCCCCAGCATTTT. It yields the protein CASSEASERQPQHF.